Listed here are 7 T cell receptor beta chains from one sample, sequenced in a study of T cell repertoires in cytomegalovirus infection. TCRdb analysed the reads with MiXCR anew, one entry per CDR3 protein. The top ten hold under 2% of the sample, which has roughly 230,000 distinct CDR3 sequences, 9% to 15% seen once. The sequencing input was PBMCs. The receptor set was obtained from a human donor in good health (CMV status not recorded). Some clones in this sample may be carry-over from other donors' samples.

This clonotype was observed a handful of times. The chain links TRBV29-1 to TRBJ1-4, with 8 nucleotides matching TRBD1. The CDR3 contains 13 residues. Germline CDR1 and CDR2: SQVTM and ANQGSEA. Trimming took 7 bases from V and 5 from J; bases not matched to a gene: 6. CDR3 residues: CSGGTGSNEKLFF. The CDR3 nucleotides are TGCAGCGGGGGGACAGGATCCAATGAAAAACTGTTTTTT.

This clonotype was counted many times. V gene TRBV7-2 combines with J gene TRBJ1-5; possible D gene TRBD1, 5 bases. The germline gives CDR1 SGHTA, CDR2 FQGNSA. The CDR3 runs to 14 residues. V gave up 5 bases and J gave up 2 bases, with 10 bases separating them. As DNA, the CDR3 is TGTGCCAGCAGCCCAGACAGTCGCAATCAGCCCCAGCATTTT. It yields the protein CASSPDSRNQPQHF.

This clonotype was seen repeatedly, ten times or more. The chain combines TRBV7-2 with TRBJ2-5; 9 bases map to TRBD2. CDR1 is SGHTA, CDR2 FQGNSA, per germline. The J segment lost 6 bases and the V segment lost 0 bases, leaving 5 bases of the junction unmatched. The CDR3 is made up of 15 amino acids. The CDR3 coding sequence is TGTGCCAGCAGCTTAGCTAGCGGGAGTCCGAAGACCCAGTACTTC. Protein sequence: CASSLASGSPKTQYF.

This clonotype was observed at least ten times. The chain employs TRBV7-2 and TRBJ2-1; 7 bases fit TRBD2. The CDR3 is made up of 17 amino acids. J was trimmed by 8 bases and V by 3 bases; bases with no gene match: 16. Looked up from germline, CDR1 is SGHTA and CDR2 is FQGNSA. The CDR3 region is CASSLGGPGSGGDEQFF. CDR3 nucleotide sequence: TGTGCCAGCAGCTTGGGTGGGCCGGGATCGGGAGGCGATGAGCAGTTCTTC.

Ten or more counts support this clonotype. This chain uses TRBV7-9 with TRBJ1-2; 9 bases are shared with TRBD1. The V segment lost 5 bases and the J segment 4 bases; nucleotides outside the gene matches: 8. The germline gives CDR1 SEHNR, CDR2 FQNEAQ (reference sequence). The CDR3 extends over 15 amino acids. CDR3 nucleotide sequence: TGTGCCAGCAGCATGGGACAGGGCTTCTCCTATGGCTACACCTTC. It is translated as CASSMGQGFSYGYTF.

This clonotype was seen a handful of times. V usage is TRBV6-2 or TRBV6-3 and J usage is TRBJ1-2; no reliable D call. The CDR3 extends over 13 amino acids. CDR1 and CDR2 (germline): MNHEY, SVGEGT. V dropped 7 bases and J dropped 3 bases, with 12 bases sitting between them. CDR3 in amino acids: CASKEAEDYGYTF. CDR3 sequence (DNA): TGTGCCAGCAAGGAAGCGGAGGACTATGGCTACACCTTC.

The chain uses TRBV6-4 and TRBJ2-1; 7 bases agree with TRBD1. CDR1 is MRHNA and CDR2 is SNTAGT in the germline V gene. The length of the CDR3 is 13 residues. Trimming took 5 bases from V and 9 from J; bases not matched to a gene: 7. The CDR3 sequence: CASSITGVGEQFF. The CDR3 coding sequence is TGTGCCAGCAGTATTACAGGGGTTGGTGAGCAGTTCTTC.